The text below deals with one TCR beta chain. In the PCR, 60 Vbeta and 13 Jbeta primers were used. Data came from immunoSEQ multiplex PCR; TCRdb stores just in-frame clones and leaves some out. The table records about 170,000 clones, around 76% of them present only once. This specimen comes from a study of cytomegalovirus exposure and HLA in healthy donors. Whole-study context: Earlier findings included 117 million unique TCR beta sequences obtained from about 179 million T cells.

This CDR3 has 18 amino acids. After removal of 1 base from V and 1 base from J, the junction contained 9 bases not matched to a gene. Germline lookup yields CDR1 MNHNS and CDR2 SASEGT. The clonotype was recovered from a female donor in good health and CMV-seronegative. The chain recombines TRBV6-1 with TRBJ2-2; TRBD2 aligns across 7 bases. Sequencing used PBMCs. CDR3: CASSEGGLAVLNTGELFF. The DNA of the CDR3 is TGTGCCAGCAGTGAAGGGGGTCTAGCGGTCTTGAACACCGGGGAGCTGTTTTTT.